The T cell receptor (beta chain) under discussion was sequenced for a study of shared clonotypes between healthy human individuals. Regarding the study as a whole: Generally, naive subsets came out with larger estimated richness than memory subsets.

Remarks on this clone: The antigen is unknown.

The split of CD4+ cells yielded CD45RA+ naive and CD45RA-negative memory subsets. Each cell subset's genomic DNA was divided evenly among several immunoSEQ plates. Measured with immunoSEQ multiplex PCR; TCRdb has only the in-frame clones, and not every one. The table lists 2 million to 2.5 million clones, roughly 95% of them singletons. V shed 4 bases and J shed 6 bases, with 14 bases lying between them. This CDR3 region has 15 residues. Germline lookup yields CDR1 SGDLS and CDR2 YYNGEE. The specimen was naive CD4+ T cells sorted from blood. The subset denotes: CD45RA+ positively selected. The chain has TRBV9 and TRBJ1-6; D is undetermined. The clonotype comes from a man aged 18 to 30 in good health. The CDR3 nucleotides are TGTGCCAGCAGCCCAGGAGAGGGTCCTAATTCACCCCTCCACTTT. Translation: CASSPGEGPNSPLHF.